The rows below give T cell receptor beta chains drawn from one sample of a study of blood T cells in healthy people across ages. In TCRdb, the 5' RACE reads were re-called with MiXCR into one record per CDR3 protein. The profile shows around 1,000,000 distinct CDR3 sequences, around two fifths of them singletons. Sequenced: blood. The origin of the receptors is a man aged 18 to 29 in good health. Both conserved end residues are part of each CDR3. A D gene is named only where the DNA matches it firmly. Where a row states a size, it is once, few, many or the class of an expanded clone; other rows omit it.

TRBJ2-1 | . | . | TRBV20-1 | CSARVAGYNEQFF | TGCAGTGCTAGAGTGGCAGGATACAATGAGCAGTTCTTC
TRBJ2-7 | . | . | TRBV28 | CASSHGPNHSYNEQYF | TGTGCCAGCAGTCACGGACCAAACCATTCCTACAATGAGCAGTACTTC
TRBJ2-7 | . | . | TRBV24-1 | CATSDSKGSSYNEQYF | TGTGCCACCAGTGATTCGAAAGGGAGCTCCTACAATGAGCAGTACTTC
TRBJ1-6 | . | few | TRBV27 | CASSFVNSPLHF | TGTGCCAGCAGTTTTGTGAATTCACCCCTCCACTTT
TRBJ1-2 | TRBD1 | . | TRBV2 | CASSEEVGGWGQINYGYTF | TGTGCCAGCAGTGAAGAAGTGGGCGGATGGGGACAGATTAACTATGGCTACACCTTC
TRBJ1-1 | . | . | TRBV10-3 | CAITEGRDPEAFF | TGTGCCATCACAGAGGGGAGGGATCCTGAAGCTTTCTTT
TRBJ1-4 | . | few | TRBV9 | CASSQAGPGKLFF | TGTGCCAGCAGCCAGGCCGGACCTGGAAAACTGTTTTTT
TRBJ2-5 | . | . | TRBV29-1 | CSAPDQETQYF | TGCAGCGCCCCGGACCAAGAGACCCAGTACTTC
TRBJ2-2 | . | . | TRBV20-1 | CSAVSGTGELFF | TGCAGTGCCGTTAGTGGCACCGGGGAGCTGTTTTTT
TRBJ2-7 | TRBD1 | . | TRBV6-8 | CASSPLEAGTGGNSPYEQYF | TGTGCCAGCAGTCCCCTAGAAGCCGGGACAGGGGGAAATTCCCCCTACGAGCAGTACTTC
TRBJ2-1 | . | few | TRBV7-8 | CASSFLTHRDNEQFF | TGTGCCAGCAGCTTCTTAACCCACAGGGACAATGAGCAGTTCTTC
TRBJ2-2 | . | . | TRBV4-1 | CASSISQPNGELFF | TGCGCCAGCAGCATAAGCCAACCGAACGGGGAGCTGTTTTTT
TRBJ1-4 | . | few | TRBV7-9 | CASSLGVEDMFF | TGTGCCAGCAGCTTGGGGGTTGAAGATATGTTTTTT
TRBJ2-2 | . | . | TRBV11-2 | CASSLDGGRENTGELFF | TGTGCCAGCAGCTTAGATGGTGGCAGGGAGAACACCGGGGAGCTGTTTTTT
TRBJ1-4 | TRBD1 | . | TRBV20-1 | CSARIQGASEKLFF | TGCAGTGCCCGCATTCAGGGGGCGTCCGAAAAACTGTTTTTT
TRBJ1-6 | . | few | TRBV7-9 | CASSDITGHNSPLHF | TGTGCCAGCAGCGACATCACCGGACATAATTCACCCCTCCACTTT
TRBJ2-3 | . | . | TRBV20-1 | CSARNYGFGDTQYF | TGCAGTGCTAGAAACTACGGATTCGGGGATACGCAGTATTTT
TRBJ1-2 | TRBD1 | . | TRBV6-2/TRBV6-3 | CASTWTGTNYGYTF | TGTGCCAGCACATGGACAGGGACGAACTATGGCTACACCTTC
TRBJ2-3 | . | once | TRBV20-1 | CSARYATGTDTQYF | TGCAGTGCTAGATACGCCACGGGCACAGATACGCAGTATTTT
TRBJ2-1 | . | . | TRBV12-5 | CASGLVLLSSYNEQFF | TGTGCTAGTGGTTTGGTCCTCCTGAGCTCCTACAATGAGCAGTTCTTC
TRBJ2-3 | . | few | TRBV21-1 | CARTGTSGTDTQYF | TGTGCCAGAACCGGGACTAGCGGCACAGATACGCAGTATTTT
TRBJ2-1 | . | . | TRBV29-1 | CSVRSGFRGNEQFF | TGCAGCGTTCGTTCTGGCTTTCGAGGCAATGAGCAGTTCTTC
TRBJ2-3 | . | few | TRBV2 | CASSGRQGLTDTQYF | TGTGCCAGCAGTGGGAGACAGGGACTAACAGATACGCAGTATTTT
TRBJ2-5 | . | . | TRBV4-1 | CASSQNDRDAPQETQYF | TGCGCCAGCAGCCAGAACGACCGGGACGCTCCACAAGAGACCCAGTACTTC
TRBJ1-1 | . | few | TRBV4-1 | CASSSRGGAPTEAFF | TGCGCCAGCAGCTCTCGCGGGGGGGCGCCCACTGAAGCTTTCTTT
TRBJ2-1 | . | . | TRBV5-1 | CASSQQGGEQFF | TGCGCCAGCAGCCAACAAGGGGGTGAGCAGTTCTTC
TRBJ2-3 | . | many | TRBV10-3 | CAISEVQDSTDTQYF | TGTGCCATCAGTGAGGTACAGGACAGCACAGATACGCAGTATTTT
TRBJ2-5 | . | . | TRBV12-3/TRBV12-4 | CASSSPGPQETQYF | TGTGCCAGCAGTTCCCCGGGTCCCCAAGAGACCCAGTACTTC
TRBJ1-4 | . | . | TRBV7-6 | CASSSLIIQDNEKLFF | TGTGCCAGCAGCTCTTTAATCATCCAAGATAATGAAAAACTGTTTTTT
TRBJ2-1 | . | few | TRBV20-1 | CSAKVGVGNEQFF | TGCAGTGCTAAGGTCGGGGTCGGGAATGAGCAGTTCTTC
TRBJ2-1 | . | . | TRBV4-3 | CASSQAKGQGGDEQFF | TGCGCCAGCAGCCAAGCTAAAGGTCAGGGGGGCGATGAGCAGTTCTTC
TRBJ2-6 | . | . | TRBV12-3/TRBV12-4 | CASSSRDGPRVTGANVLTF | TGTGCCAGCAGTTCCAGGGATGGACCCCGGGTAACTGGGGCCAACGTCCTGACTTTC